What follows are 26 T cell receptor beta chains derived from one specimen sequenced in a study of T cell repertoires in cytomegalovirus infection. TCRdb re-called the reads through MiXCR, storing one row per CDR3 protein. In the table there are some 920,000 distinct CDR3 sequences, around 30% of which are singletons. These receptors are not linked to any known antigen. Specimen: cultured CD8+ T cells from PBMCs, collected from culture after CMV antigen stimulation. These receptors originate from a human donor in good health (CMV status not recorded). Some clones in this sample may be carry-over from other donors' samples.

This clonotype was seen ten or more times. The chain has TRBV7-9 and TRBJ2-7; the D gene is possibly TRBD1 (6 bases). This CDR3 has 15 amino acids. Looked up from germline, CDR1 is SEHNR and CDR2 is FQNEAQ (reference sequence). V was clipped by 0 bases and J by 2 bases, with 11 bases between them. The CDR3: CASSLANRDAYEQYV. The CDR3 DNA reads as TGTGCCAGCAGCTTAGCGAACAGGGACGCCTACGAGCAGTACGTC.

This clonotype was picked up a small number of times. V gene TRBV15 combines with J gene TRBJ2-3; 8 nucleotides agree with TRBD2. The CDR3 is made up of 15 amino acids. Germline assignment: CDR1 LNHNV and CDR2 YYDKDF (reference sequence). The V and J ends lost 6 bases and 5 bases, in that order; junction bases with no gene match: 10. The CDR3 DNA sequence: TGTGCCACCAGTCGGAGTAGCGGGGTTCTAGATACGCAGTATTTT. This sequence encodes CATSRSSGVLDTQYF.

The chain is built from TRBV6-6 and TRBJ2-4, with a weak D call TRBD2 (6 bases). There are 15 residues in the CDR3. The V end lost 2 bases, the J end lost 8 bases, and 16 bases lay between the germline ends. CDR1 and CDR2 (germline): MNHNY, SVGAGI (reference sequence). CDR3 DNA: TGTGCCAGCAGTTACGTTGGAGGGGCGAGGGACATTCAGTACTTC. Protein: CASSYVGGARDIQYF.

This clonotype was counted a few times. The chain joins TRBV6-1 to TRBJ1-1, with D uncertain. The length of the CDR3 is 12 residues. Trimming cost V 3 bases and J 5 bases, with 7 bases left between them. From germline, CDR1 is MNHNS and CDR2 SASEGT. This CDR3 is CASSDPWTEAFF. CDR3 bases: TGTGCCAGCAGTGATCCTTGGACTGAAGCTTTCTTT.

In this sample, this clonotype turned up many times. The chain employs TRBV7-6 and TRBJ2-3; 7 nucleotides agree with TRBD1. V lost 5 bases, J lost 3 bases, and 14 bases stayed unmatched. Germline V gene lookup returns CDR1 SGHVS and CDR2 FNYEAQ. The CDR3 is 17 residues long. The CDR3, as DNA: TGTGCCAGCAGCCAGGCCGAGACAGGGCTTTTTACAGATACGCAGTATTTT. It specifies CASSQAETGLFTDTQYF. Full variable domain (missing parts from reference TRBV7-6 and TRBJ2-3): GAGVSQSPRYKVTKRGQDVALRCDPISGHVSLYWYRQALGQGPEFLTYFNYEAQQDKSGLPNDRFSAERPEGSISTLTIQRTEQRDSAMYRCASSQAETGLFTDTQYFGPGTRLTVL.

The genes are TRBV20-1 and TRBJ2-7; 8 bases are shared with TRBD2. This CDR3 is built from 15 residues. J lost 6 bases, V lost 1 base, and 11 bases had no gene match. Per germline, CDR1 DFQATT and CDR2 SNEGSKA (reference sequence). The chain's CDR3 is CSARVGTRRGSEQYV. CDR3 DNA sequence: TGCAGTGCTAGAGTTGGGACTAGGCGGGGGAGCGAGCAGTACGTC.

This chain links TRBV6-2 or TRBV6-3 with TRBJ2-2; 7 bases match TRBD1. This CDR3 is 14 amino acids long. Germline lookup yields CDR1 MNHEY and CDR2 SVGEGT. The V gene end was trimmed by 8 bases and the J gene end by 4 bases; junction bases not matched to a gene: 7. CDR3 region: CASVSGQFTGELFF. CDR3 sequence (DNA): TGTGCCAGCGTTTCGGGACAGTTCACCGGGGAGCTGTTTTTT.

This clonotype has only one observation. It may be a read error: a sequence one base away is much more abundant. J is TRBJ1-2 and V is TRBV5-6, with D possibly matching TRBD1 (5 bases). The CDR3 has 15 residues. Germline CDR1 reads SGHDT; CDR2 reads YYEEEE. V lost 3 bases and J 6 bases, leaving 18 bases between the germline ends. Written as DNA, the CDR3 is TGTGCCAGCAGCTCCCTCCGTCAGGGTATCAATGGCTACACCTTC. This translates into CASSSLRQGINGYTF.

In DNA, the CDR3 is TGTGCCAGCAGCCCTCTTGGGACAGCCTACGAGCAGTACGTC. Residues: CASSPLGTAYEQYV. This rearrangement joins TRBV6-1 to TRBJ2-7; 7 nucleotides agree with TRBD1. This CDR3 has 14 amino acids. Germline CDR1 reads MNHNS; CDR2 reads SASEGT. The J segment lost 2 bases and the V segment lost 6 bases, leaving 7 bases of the junction unmatched.

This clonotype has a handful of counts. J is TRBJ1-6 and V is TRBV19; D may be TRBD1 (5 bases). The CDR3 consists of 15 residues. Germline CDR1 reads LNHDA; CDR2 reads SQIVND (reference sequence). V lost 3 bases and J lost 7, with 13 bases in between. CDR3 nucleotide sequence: TGTGCCAGTAGTATCCCCGGGACGGTAAATTCACCCCTCCACTTT. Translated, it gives CASSIPGTVNSPLHF.

CDR3 in amino acids: CASRVEHVETQYF. CDR3 bases: TGTGCCAGCAGGGTAGAGCATGTAGAGACCCAGTACTTC. The chain uses TRBV6-1 and TRBJ2-5; D uncertain. The CDR3 is 13 residues long. Germline V lookup: CDR1 MNHNS, CDR2 SASEGT. V dropped 6 bases and J dropped 4 bases, with 12 bases sitting between them.

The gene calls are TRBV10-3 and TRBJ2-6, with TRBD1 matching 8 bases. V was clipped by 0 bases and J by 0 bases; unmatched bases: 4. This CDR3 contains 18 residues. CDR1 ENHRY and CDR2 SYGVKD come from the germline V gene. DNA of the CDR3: TGTGCCATCAGTGAGTCGGGACAGGAGATCTCTGGGGCCAACGTCCTGACTTTC. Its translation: CAISESGQEISGANVLTF.

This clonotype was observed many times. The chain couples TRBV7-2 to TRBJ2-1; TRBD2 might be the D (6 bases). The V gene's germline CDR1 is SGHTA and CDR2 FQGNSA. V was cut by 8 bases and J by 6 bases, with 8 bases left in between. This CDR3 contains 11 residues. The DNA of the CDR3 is TGTGCCAGCTACGGGAGCAATGAGCAGTTCTTC. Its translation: CASYGSNEQFF. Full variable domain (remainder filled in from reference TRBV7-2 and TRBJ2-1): GAGVSQSPSNKVTEKGKDVELRCDPISGHTALYWYRQSLGQGLEFLIYFQGNSAPDKSGLPSDRFSAERTGGSVSTLTIQRTQQEDSAVYLCASYGSNEQFFGPGTRLTVL.

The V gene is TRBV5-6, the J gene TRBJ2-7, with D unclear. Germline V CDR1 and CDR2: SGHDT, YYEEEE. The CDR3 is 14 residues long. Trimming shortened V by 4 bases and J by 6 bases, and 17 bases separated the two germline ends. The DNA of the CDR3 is TGTGCCAGCAGCCCCTTACTTGCGCTGGGCGAGCAGTACGTC. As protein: CASSPLLALGEQYV.

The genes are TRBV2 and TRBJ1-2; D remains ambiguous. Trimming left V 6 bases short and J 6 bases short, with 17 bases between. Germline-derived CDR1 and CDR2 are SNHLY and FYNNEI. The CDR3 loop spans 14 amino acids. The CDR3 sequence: CASRKDGANDGYTF. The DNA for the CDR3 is TGTGCCAGCAGAAAGGACGGAGCTAATGATGGCTACACCTTC.

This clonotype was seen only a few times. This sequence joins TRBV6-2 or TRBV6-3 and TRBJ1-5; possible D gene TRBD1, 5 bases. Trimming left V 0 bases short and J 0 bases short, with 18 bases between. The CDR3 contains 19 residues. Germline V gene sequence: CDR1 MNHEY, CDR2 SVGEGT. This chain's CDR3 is CASSYSRRGSSYSNQPQHF. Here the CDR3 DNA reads TGTGCCAGCAGTTACTCGAGGAGGGGCTCCTCTTATAGCAATCAGCCCCAGCATTTT.

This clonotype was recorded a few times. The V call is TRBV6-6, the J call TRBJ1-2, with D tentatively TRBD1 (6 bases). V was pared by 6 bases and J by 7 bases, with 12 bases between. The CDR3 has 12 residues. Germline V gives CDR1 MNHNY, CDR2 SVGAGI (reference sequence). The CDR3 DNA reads TGTGCCAGCAGGGCAGGGGATCTTGGCTACACCTTC. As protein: CASRAGDLGYTF.

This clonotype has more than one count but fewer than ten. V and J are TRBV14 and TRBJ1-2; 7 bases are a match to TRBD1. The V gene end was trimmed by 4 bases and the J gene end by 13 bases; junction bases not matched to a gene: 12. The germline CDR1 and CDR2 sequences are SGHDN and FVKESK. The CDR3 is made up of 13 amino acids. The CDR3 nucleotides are TGTGCCAGCAGCCCTATTGGGGACAGCGCCTTCACCTTC. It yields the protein CASSPIGDSAFTF. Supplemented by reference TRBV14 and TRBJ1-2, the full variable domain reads EAGVTQFPSHSVIEKGQTVTLRCDPISGHDNLYWYRRVMGKEIKFLLHFVKESKQDESGMPNNRFLAERTGGTYSTLKVQPAELEDSGVYFCASSPIGDSAFTFGSGTRLTVV.

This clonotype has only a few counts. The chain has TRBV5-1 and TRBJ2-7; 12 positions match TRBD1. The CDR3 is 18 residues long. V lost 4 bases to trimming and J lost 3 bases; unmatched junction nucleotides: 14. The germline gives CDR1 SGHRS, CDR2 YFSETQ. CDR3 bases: TGCGCCAGCAGCGCATCAGGGACAGGGGGCCGGGGCTACTACGAGCAGTACTTC. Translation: CASSASGTGGRGYYEQYF.

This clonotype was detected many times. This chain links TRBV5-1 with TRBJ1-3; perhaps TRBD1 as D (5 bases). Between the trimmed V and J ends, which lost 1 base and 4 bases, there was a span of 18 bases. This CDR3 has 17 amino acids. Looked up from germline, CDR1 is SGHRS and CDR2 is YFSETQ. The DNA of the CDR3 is TGCGCCAGCAGCTTGTCTCCCATGGGGGTTCGAGGAAACACCATATATTTT. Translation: CASSLSPMGVRGNTIYF.

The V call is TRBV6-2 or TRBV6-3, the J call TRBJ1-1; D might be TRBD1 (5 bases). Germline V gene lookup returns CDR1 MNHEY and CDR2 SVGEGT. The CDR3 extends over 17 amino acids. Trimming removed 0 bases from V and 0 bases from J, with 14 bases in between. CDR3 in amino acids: CASSYSGGASLNTEAFF. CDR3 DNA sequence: TGTGCCAGCAGTTACTCGGGCGGGGCATCGTTGAACACTGAAGCTTTCTTT.

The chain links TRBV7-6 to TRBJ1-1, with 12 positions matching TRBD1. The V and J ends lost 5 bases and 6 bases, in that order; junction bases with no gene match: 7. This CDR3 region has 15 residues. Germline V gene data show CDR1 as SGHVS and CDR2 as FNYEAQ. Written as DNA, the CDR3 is TGTGCCAGCAGCCCAGGGACAGGGGGCGTCGCTGAAGCTTTCTTT. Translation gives CASSPGTGGVAEAFF.

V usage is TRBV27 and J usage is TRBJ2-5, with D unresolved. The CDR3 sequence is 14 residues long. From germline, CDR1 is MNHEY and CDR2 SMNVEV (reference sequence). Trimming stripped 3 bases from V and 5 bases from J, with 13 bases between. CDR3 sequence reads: CASSLGYRYETQYF. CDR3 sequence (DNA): TGTGCCAGCAGTTTGGGTTATCGGTACGAGACCCAGTACTTC.

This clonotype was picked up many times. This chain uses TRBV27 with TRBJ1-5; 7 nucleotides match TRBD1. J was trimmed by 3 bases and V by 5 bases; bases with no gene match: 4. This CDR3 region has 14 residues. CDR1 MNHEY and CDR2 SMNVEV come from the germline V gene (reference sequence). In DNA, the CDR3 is TGTGCCAGCAGTCCGGGGACAGTCAATCAGCCCCAGCATTTT. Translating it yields CASSPGTVNQPQHF.

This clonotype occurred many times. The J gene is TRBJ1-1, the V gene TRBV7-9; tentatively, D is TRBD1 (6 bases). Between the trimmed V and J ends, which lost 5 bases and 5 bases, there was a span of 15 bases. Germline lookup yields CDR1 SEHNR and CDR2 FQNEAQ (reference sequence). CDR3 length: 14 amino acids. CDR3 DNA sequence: TGTGCCAGCAGCCCCTACAGGGTAAGGACTGAAGCTTTCTTT. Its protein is CASSPYRVRTEAFF.

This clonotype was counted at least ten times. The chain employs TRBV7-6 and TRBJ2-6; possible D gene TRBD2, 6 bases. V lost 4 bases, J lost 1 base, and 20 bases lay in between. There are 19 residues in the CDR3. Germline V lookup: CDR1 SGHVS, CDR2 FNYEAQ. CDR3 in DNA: TGTGCCAGCAGCTCACCCCCGGTGGAGGGAGAGTCTGGGGCCAACGTCCTGACTTTC. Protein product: CASSSPPVEGESGANVLTF.